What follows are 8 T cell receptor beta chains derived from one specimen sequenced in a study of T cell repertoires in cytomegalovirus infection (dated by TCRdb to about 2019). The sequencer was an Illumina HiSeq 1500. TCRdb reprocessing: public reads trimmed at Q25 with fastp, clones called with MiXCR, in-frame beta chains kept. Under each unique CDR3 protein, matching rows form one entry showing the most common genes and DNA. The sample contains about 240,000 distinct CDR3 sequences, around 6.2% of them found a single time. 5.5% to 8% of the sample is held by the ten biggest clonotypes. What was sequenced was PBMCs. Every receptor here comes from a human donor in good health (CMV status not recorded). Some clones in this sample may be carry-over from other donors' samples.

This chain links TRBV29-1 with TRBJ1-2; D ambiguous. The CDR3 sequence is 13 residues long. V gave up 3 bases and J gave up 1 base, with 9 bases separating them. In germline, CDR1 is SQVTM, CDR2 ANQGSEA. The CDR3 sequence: CSVDWQLNYGYTF. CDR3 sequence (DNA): TGCAGCGTTGATTGGCAGCTTAACTATGGCTACACCTTC.

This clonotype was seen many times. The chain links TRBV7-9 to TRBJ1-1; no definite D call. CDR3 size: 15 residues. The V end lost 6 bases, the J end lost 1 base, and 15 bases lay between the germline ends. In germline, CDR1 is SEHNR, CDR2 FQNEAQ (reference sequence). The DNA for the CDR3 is TGTGCCAGCAGAAACTCGTTGAACTGGAACACTGAAGCTTTCTTT. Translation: CASRNSLNWNTEAFF. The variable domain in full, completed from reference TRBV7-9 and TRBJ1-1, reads DTGVSQNPRHKITKRGQNVTFRCDPISEHNRLYWYRQTLGQGPEFLTYFQNEAQLEKSRLLSDRFSAERPKGSFSTLEIQRTEQGDSAMYLCASRNSLNWNTEAFFGQGTRLTVV.

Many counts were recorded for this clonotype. CDR3 DNA: TGCAGTGCTAGAGGGGGGACAGTTTCCTACAATGAGCAGTTCTTC. It is translated as CSARGGTVSYNEQFF. The V call is TRBV20-1, the J call TRBJ2-1; 7 positions agree with TRBD1. The length of the CDR3 is 15 residues. Germline CDR1 DFQATT, CDR2 SNEGSKA (reference sequence). The ends lost 1 base at V and 1 base at J; junction bases unmatched: 4.

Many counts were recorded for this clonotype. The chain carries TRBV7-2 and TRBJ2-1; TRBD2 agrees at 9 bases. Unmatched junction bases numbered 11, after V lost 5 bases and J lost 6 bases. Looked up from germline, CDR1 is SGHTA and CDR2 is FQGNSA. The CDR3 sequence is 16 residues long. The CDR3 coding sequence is TGTGCCAGCAGCCCCCGGGGGGGCGGGGGGGCCAATGAGCAGTTCTTC. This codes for CASSPRGGGGANEQFF.

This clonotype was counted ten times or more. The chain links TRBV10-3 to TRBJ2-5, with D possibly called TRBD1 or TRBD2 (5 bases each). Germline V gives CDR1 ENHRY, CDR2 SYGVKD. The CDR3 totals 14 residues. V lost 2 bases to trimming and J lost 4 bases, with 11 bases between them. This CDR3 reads CAISEAGSVETQYF. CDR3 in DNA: TGTGCCATCAGTGAGGCAGGGAGCGTAGAGACCCAGTACTTC.

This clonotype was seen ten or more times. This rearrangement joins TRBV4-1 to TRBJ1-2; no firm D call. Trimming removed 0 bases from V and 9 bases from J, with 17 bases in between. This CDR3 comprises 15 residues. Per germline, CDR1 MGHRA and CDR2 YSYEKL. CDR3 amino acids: CASSQDDLRPERYTF. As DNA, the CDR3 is TGCGCCAGCAGCCAAGACGATCTAAGACCTGAGCGCTACACCTTC.

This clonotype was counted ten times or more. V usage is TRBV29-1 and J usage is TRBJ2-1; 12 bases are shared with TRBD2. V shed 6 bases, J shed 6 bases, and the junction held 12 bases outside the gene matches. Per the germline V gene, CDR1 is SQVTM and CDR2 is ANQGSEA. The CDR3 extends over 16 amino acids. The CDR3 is CSVPTLAGGPGNEQFF. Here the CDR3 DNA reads TGCAGCGTCCCTACCCTAGCGGGGGGGCCCGGCAATGAGCAGTTCTTC.

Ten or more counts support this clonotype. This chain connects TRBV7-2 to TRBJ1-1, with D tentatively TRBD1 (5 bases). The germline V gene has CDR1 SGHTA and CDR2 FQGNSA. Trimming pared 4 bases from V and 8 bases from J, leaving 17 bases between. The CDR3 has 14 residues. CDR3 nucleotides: TGTGCCAGCAGCTCGACCCTTGACAGAGCCGAAGCTTTCTTT. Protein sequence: CASSSTLDRAEAFF.